This T cell receptor (beta chain) was obtained from a study of T-cell reconstitution after alpha-beta-depleted transplantation in children. The study's findings and limits: There were reportedly several hundred expanded graft clones from which alpha-beta T cells came about two months after transplant. It was surviving recipient T cells and thymic progenitors that gave some patients high TCRbeta diversity at day 60. By one year post-transplant, T-cell counts and diversity largely arose from T cells that were newly produced.

Unique molecular identifiers were incorporated into the prepared TCRbeta library. TCRdb reanalysed the PCR reads using MiXCR and keeps one entry per CDR3 protein. The sample consists of hundreds of thousands of distinct CDR3 sequences, around 15% of them appearing once. Comments on this clonotype: Its antigen is currently unknown.

Germline V gene data show CDR1 as MGHRA and CDR2 as YSYEKL. V dropped 0 bases and J dropped 2 bases, with 7 bases sitting between them. There are 14 residues in the CDR3. The sample was PBMCs, mostly from graft donor cells, taken 360 days after TCRalphabeta/CD19-depleted stem cell transplant. The clonotype originates from a boy in the first two years of life who had a stem cell transplant for Wiskott-Aldrich syndrome, so the T cells may come from the graft donor. This chain uses TRBV4-1 with TRBJ2-5; weak D call: TRBD2 (5 bases). Written as DNA, the CDR3 is TGCGCCAGCAGCCAAGAGCGGACTCAAGAGACCCAGTACTTC. As protein: CASSQERTQETQYF.